This T cell receptor beta chain was captured by sequencing in a study of cytomegalovirus exposure and HLA in healthy donors. A word on this clone: Its antigen is as yet unknown.

A multiplex PCR was run with 60 Vbeta primers and 13 Jbeta primers. Per the study methods: A follow-up analysis tallied 73 million or so unique TCR beta chains, some 11 million shared. Produced via immunoSEQ multiplex PCR; TCRdb's table is partial and in-frame only. Clonal size and the V and J genes are those of that table, whereas D and trimming came from the DNA. The repertoire holds about 130,000 clones, with 75% to 90% as singletons. Study-wide findings and caveats: Later analysis suggested most CMV-associated TCR beta chains were HLA-restricted.

This CDR3 region has 14 residues. CDR1 MDHEN and CDR2 SYDVKM come from the germline V gene. The junction had 7 bases not matched to a gene; V was cut back by 5 bases and J by 5 bases. This sequence joins TRBV28 and TRBJ2-5; 8 bases fit TRBD1. Sequencing was carried out using PBMCs. The receptor was isolated from a woman between 35 and 50 years old in good health and CMV-seropositive. CDR3 protein: CASSPSTGAETQYF. CDR3 DNA: TGTGCCAGCAGTCCGTCGACAGGGGCGGAGACCCAGTACTTC.